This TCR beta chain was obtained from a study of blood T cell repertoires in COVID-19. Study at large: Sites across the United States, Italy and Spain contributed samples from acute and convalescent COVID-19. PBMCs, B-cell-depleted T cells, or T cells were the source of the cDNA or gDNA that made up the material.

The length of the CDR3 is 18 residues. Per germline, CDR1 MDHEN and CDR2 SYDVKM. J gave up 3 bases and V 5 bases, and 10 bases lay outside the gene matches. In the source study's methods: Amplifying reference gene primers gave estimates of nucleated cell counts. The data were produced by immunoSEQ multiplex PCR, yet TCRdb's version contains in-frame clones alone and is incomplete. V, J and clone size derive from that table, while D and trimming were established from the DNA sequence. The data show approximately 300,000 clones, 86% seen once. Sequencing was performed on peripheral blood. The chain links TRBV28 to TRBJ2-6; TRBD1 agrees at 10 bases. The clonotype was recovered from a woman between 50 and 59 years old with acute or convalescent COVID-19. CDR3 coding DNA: TGTGCCAGCAGTGGCGGCGACAGGGGGCTAGGTGGGGCCAACGTCCTGACTTTC. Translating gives CASSGGDRGLGGANVLTF.